This entry lists 27 T cell receptor beta chains sequenced from one sample in a study of T cell responses to AZD1222 COVID-19 vaccine. The method was immunoSEQ multiplex PCR; TCRdb's version includes in-frame clones alone and lacks a portion of them. The sample contains 140,000 to 150,000 clones, nearly 90% of which appear only once. The sequencing here drew on peripheral blood, taken 28 days after the second dose of the MenACWY control vaccine. The receptor source for this set is an adult who received the MenACWY meningococcal vaccine as a control.

The chain is built from TRBV4-1 and TRBJ2-1; D possibly corresponds to TRBD2 (5 bases). The CDR3 sequence is 17 residues long. Germline values: CDR1 MGHRA, CDR2 YSYEKL. V gave up 0 bases and J gave up 7 bases, with 19 bases separating them. In DNA, the CDR3 is TGCGCCAGCAGCCAAGATCGAGGGCTCCCGGCCCTTAATGAGCAGTTCTTC. Encoded protein: CASSQDRGLPALNEQFF.

This chain connects TRBV28 to TRBJ1-2; tentative D call: TRBD1 (5 bases). Trimming cost V 4 bases and J 4 bases, with 7 bases left between them. CDR1 and CDR2 from the germline V gene are MDHEN and SYDVKM. This CDR3 contains 12 residues. CDR3 sequence (DNA): TGTGCCAGCAGTTGGGGCTCCTATGGCTACACCTTC. Its translation is CASSWGSYGYTF.

A note on this clone: This sample includes further DNA sequences coding for the same CDR3. The chain recombines TRBV30 with TRBJ2-7; D not resolved. V was cut by 0 bases and J by 2 bases, with 5 bases left in between. Germline values: CDR1 GTSNPN, CDR2 SVGIG (reference sequence). The CDR3 contains 12 residues. The CDR3: CAWSVSAYEQYF. In nucleotides, the CDR3 is TGTGCCTGGAGTGTATCGGCCTACGAGCAGTACTTC.

The chain employs TRBV4-1 and TRBJ1-2; D not resolved. Trimming left V 0 bases short and J 2 bases short, with 10 bases between. The CDR3 runs to 15 residues. The germline gives CDR1 MGHRA, CDR2 YSYEKL. The CDR3, as DNA: TGCGCCAGCAGCCAAGATCGGACCCGGAACTATGGCTACACCTTC. It yields the protein CASSQDRTRNYGYTF.

The CDR3 bases are TGTGCCAGCAGTTCCCGTGGACAGGGAAGGACGCCCCTCCACTTT. This sequence encodes CASSSRGQGRTPLHF. The chain combines TRBV6-2 or TRBV6-3 with TRBJ1-6, with TRBD1 matching over 8 bases. The CDR3 length is 15 residues. The V gene end was trimmed by 4 bases and the J gene end by 13 bases; junction bases not matched to a gene: 12. Germline values: CDR1 MNHEY, CDR2 SVGEGT.

V usage is TRBV11-3 and J usage is TRBJ1-2; D remains ambiguous. Germline V gene lookup returns CDR1 SGHNT and CDR2 YENEEA. This CDR3 is 13 amino acids long. Trimming took off 4 bases at V and 6 bases at J, with 12 bases between the two ends. The CDR3 is CASSYPGGDGYTF. CDR3 bases: TGTGCCAGCAGCTACCCGGGCGGCGATGGCTACACCTTC.

This clone was observed once. This sequence joins TRBV4-2 and TRBJ2-3; 9 bases align to TRBD2. The germline V gene has CDR1 LGHNA and CDR2 YNFKEQ. V was clipped by 0 bases and J by 4 bases; unmatched bases: 2. The CDR3 contains 15 residues. CDR3 in amino acids: CASSQDPSGADTQYF. The CDR3 region has the DNA TGTGCCAGCAGCCAAGATCCTAGCGGGGCAGATACGCAGTATTTT.

The rearrangement links TRBV6-6 to TRBJ2-1; a possible D gene is TRBD2 (5 bases). CDR3 size: 14 residues. V lost 0 bases to trimming and J lost 3 bases, with 6 bases between them. Looked up from germline, CDR1 is MNHNY and CDR2 is SVGAGI (reference sequence). Here the CDR3 DNA reads TGTGCCAGCAGTTACTCAGACTACTACAATGAGCAGTTCTTC. This sequence encodes CASSYSDYYNEQFF.

This chain connects TRBV7-9 to TRBJ1-2, with unresolved D. CDR3 length: 13 residues. V gave up 2 bases and J gave up 0 bases, with 4 bases separating them. Germline V gives CDR1 SEHNR, CDR2 FQNEAQ (reference sequence). CDR3 DNA sequence: TGTGCCAGCAGCTTACGGACTAACTATGGCTACACCTTC. It translates to CASSLRTNYGYTF.

This clone has a handful of counts. V usage is TRBV5-4 and J usage is TRBJ2-1; D is possibly TRBD2 (5 bases). CDR3 length equals 14 residues. Trimming took off 4 bases at V and 5 bases at J, with 13 bases between the two ends. CDR1 is SGHNT, CDR2 YYREEE, per germline (reference sequence). The CDR3 region has the DNA TGTGCCAGCAGCCCCCGAGGGCTCAACAATGAGCAGTTCTTC. As protein: CASSPRGLNNEQFF. Variable domain in full (rest from reference TRBV5-4 and TRBJ2-1): ETGVTQSPTHLIKTRGQQVTLRCSSQSGHNTVSWYQQALGQGPQFIFQYYREEENGRGNFPPRFSGLQFPNYSSELNVNALELDDSALYLCASSPRGLNNEQFFGPGTRLTVL.

The chain couples TRBV4-3 to TRBJ2-3, with D possibly being TRBD2 (6 bases). Looked up from germline, CDR1 is LGHNA and CDR2 is YSLEER. This CDR3 has 15 amino acids. Trimming shortened V by 4 bases and J by 9 bases, and 20 bases separated the two germline ends. CDR3 nucleotides: TGCGCCAGCAGCCGGACTAAGACGTCGGTGGAGACGCAGTATTTT. Protein sequence: CASSRTKTSVETQYF.

This sequence joins TRBV30 and TRBJ2-5; D perhaps matches TRBD1 (5 bases). Trimming shortened V by 5 bases and J by 1 base, and 11 bases separated the two germline ends. Germline V gives CDR1 GTSNPN, CDR2 SVGIG (reference sequence). The CDR3 is 13 amino acids. The CDR3 spells CAWGVGVQETQYF. DNA for the CDR3: TGTGCCTGGGGAGTAGGGGTCCAAGAGACCCAGTACTTC.

The rearrangement links TRBV30 to TRBJ1-1; 7 bases map to TRBD1. This CDR3 region has 13 residues. CDR1 GTSNPN and CDR2 SVGIG come from the germline V gene (reference sequence). After removal of 4 bases from V and 5 bases from J, the junction contained 7 bases not matched to a gene. The CDR3 protein is CAWTRGGWTEAFF. In nucleotides, the CDR3 is TGTGCCTGGACTCGAGGGGGCTGGACTGAAGCTTTCTTT. The full variable domain, rest sourced from reference TRBV30 and TRBJ1-1, is SQTIHQWPATLVQPVGSPLSLECTVEGTSNPNLYWYRQAAGRGLQLLFYSVGIGQISSEVPQNLSASRPQDRQFILSSKKLLLSDSGFYLCAWTRGGWTEAFFGQGTRLTVV.

J is TRBJ2-7 and V is TRBV27; D is unresolved. CDR3 size: 12 residues. CDR1 and CDR2 (germline): MNHEY, SMNVEV (reference sequence). V was trimmed by 5 bases and J by 3 bases, leaving 8 bases between them. The CDR3 coding sequence is TGTGCCAGCAGTCCTCTTCACTACGAGCAGTACTTC. Translating gives CASSPLHYEQYF.

The chain has TRBV6-5 and TRBJ1-3, with 7 bases aligning to TRBD1. This CDR3 is built from 15 residues. In germline, CDR1 is MNHEY, CDR2 SVGAGI. V shed 4 bases and J 8 bases; nucleotides not matched to a gene: 11. The CDR3 DNA is TGTGCCAGCAGTTCCCAGGGGGGGACGACGGACACCATATATTTT. Its protein product is CASSSQGGTTDTIYF.

This clone is a singleton in its sample. This sequence joins TRBV15 and TRBJ2-7, with a possible D match to TRBD1 (6 bases). The ends were cut back, 4 bases at V and 3 bases at J, with 19 bases in the middle. Germline CDR1 LNHNV, CDR2 YYDKDF (reference sequence). This CDR3 is built from 16 residues. The CDR3 loop is CATSTLQGRVIYEQYF. The CDR3 nucleotides read TGTGCCACCAGCACCTTACAGGGTAGGGTAATCTACGAGCAGTACTTC.

The rearrangement uses TRBV30 and TRBJ1-2; D remains unclear. In germline, CDR1 is GTSNPN, CDR2 SVGIG (reference sequence). This CDR3 has 11 residues. V dropped 2 bases and J dropped 6 bases, with 7 bases sitting between them. The CDR3 region is CAWSHWDGYTF. The CDR3 bases are TGTGCCTGGAGTCACTGGGATGGCTACACCTTC.

This chain links TRBV29-1 with TRBJ1-1; TRBD1 aligns across 8 bases. This CDR3 is built from 13 residues. The junction had 8 bases not matched to a gene; V was cut back by 3 bases and J by 8 bases. Germline CDR1 and CDR2: SQVTM and ANQGSEA. CDR3: CSVDRQGMAEAFF. In DNA, the CDR3 is TGCAGCGTTGACCGACAGGGGATGGCCGAAGCTTTCTTT.

The rearrangement links TRBV7-8 to TRBJ2-3, with D unresolved. The CDR3 runs to 16 residues. The V end lost 1 base, the J end lost 0 bases, and 11 bases lay between the germline ends. Germline CDR1 is SGHVS and CDR2 is FQNEAQ. The CDR3 loop reads CASSLGALVSTDTQYF. The CDR3 DNA reads as TGTGCCAGCAGCTTAGGGGCACTTGTAAGCACAGATACGCAGTATTTT. The complete variable domain, with remaining parts taken from reference TRBV7-8 and TRBJ2-3, reads GAGVSQSPRYKVAKRGQDVALRCDPISGHVSLFWYQQALGQGPEFLTYFQNEAQLDKSGLPSDRFFAERPEGSVSTLKIQRTQQEDSAVYLCASSLGALVSTDTQYFGPGTRLTVL.

The chain combines TRBV30 with TRBJ1-5; tentative D call: TRBD1 (6 bases). Germline lookup yields CDR1 GTSNPN and CDR2 SVGIG (reference sequence). Trimming took 0 bases from V and 1 from J, leaving 10 bases between them. The CDR3 runs to 15 residues. CDR3 loop: CAWSVGGASNQPQHF. In DNA form, the CDR3 reads TGTGCCTGGAGTGTAGGGGGGGCGAGCAATCAGCCCCAGCATTTT.

The rearrangement links TRBV10-3 to TRBJ2-2; D gene unclear. Between the trimmed V and J ends, which lost 4 bases and 3 bases, there was a span of 9 bases. This CDR3 has 14 residues. Germline V CDR1 and CDR2: ENHRY, SYGVKD. CDR3 DNA: TGTGCCATCAGTGCCACGCGTGACACCGGGGAGCTGTTTTTT. It encodes CAISATRDTGELFF.

The chain combines TRBV6-6 with TRBJ2-7; D remains unclear. Germline-derived CDR1 and CDR2 are MNHNY and SVGAGI (reference sequence). The CDR3 loop spans 15 amino acids. Trimming took off 6 bases at V and 0 bases at J, with 15 bases between the two ends. The DNA of the CDR3 is TGTGCCAGCAGACCCCGGGCCGACATCTCCTACGAGCAGTACTTC. Protein sequence: CASRPRADISYEQYF.

The chain's CDR3 is CASSSEPPGPGNTEAFF. In DNA, the CDR3 is TGTGCCAGCTCATCCGAACCTCCGGGACCGGGGAACACTGAAGCTTTCTTT. The chain is built from TRBV18 and TRBJ1-1, with D possibly TRBD1 on 5 matching bases. The CDR3 spans 17 residues. Trimming removed 5 bases from V and 1 base from J, with 20 bases in between. Germline CDR1 KGHSH, CDR2 LQKENI. Together with reference TRBV18 and TRBJ1-1, the CDR3 gives the full variable domain: NAGVMQNPRHLVRRRGQEARLRCSPMKGHSHVYWYRQLPEEGLKFMVYLQKENIIDESGMPKERFSAEFPKEGPSILRIQQVVRGDSAAYFCASSSEPPGPGNTEAFFGQGTRLTVV.

CDR3: CASRPRGGTEAFF. The CDR3 DNA follows: TGTGCCAGCAGGCCTAGAGGAGGCACTGAAGCTTTCTTT. The gene calls are TRBV6-5 and TRBJ1-1; no reliable D call. Germline CDR1 is MNHEY and CDR2 is SVGAGI. The CDR3 runs 13 residues. V dropped 6 bases and J dropped 4 bases, with 12 bases sitting between them.

The J gene is TRBJ2-7, the V gene TRBV15; possibly TRBD1 for D (5 bases). Germline CDR1 reads LNHNV; CDR2 reads YYDKDF (reference sequence). Trimming cost V 3 bases and J 2 bases, with 17 bases left between them. This CDR3 is 16 amino acids long. The CDR3 is CATSSILPDTTYEQYF. The CDR3 DNA reads TGTGCCACCAGCAGCATACTCCCGGACACTACCTACGAGCAGTACTTC.

V gene TRBV29-1 combines with J gene TRBJ2-1; tentatively, D is TRBD1 (7 bases). Germline assignment: CDR1 SQVTM and CDR2 ANQGSEA. With 4 bases removed from V and 10 bases from J, the gap between germline ends came to 17 bases. The length of the CDR3 is 13 residues. CDR3 amino acids: CSVGAGGYPEQFF. CDR3 bases: TGCAGCGTTGGGGCAGGGGGGTACCCCGAGCAGTTCTTC.

The V and J genes are TRBV4-2 and TRBJ1-6; D is unclear. Per germline, CDR1 LGHNA and CDR2 YNFKEQ. CDR3 length equals 14 residues. V was trimmed by 7 bases and J by 0 bases, leaving 7 bases between them. The chain's CDR3 is CASTLYSYNSPLHF. The CDR3 DNA reads TGTGCCAGCACGTTATACTCCTATAATTCACCCCTCCACTTT.